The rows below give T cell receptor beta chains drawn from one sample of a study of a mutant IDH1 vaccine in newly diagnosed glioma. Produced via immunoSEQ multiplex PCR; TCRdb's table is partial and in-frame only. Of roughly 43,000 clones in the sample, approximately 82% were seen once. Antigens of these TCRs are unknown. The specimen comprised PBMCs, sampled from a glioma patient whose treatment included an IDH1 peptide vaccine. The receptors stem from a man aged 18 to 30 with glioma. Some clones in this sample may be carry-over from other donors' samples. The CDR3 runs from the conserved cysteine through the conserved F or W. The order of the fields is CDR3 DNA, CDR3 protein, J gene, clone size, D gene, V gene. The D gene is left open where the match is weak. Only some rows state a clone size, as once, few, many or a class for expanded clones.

CDR3nt: TGTGCCAGCAGCGAGGGAGATCAGACAGGGAGGCCCTACGAGCAGTACTTC; CDR3aa: CASSEGDQTGRPYEQYF; j_gene: TRBJ2-7; abundance: once; d_gene: NA; v_gene: TRBV9
CDR3nt: TGTGCCTGGTCCCCGGGACGGAACACTGAAGCTTTCTTT; CDR3aa: CAWSPGRNTEAFF; j_gene: TRBJ1-1; abundance: few; d_gene: NA; v_gene: TRBV30
CDR3nt: TGTGCCAGCAGCTTAGGGCAGGCGTTCAATGAGCAGTTCTTC; CDR3aa: CASSLGQAFNEQFF; j_gene: TRBJ2-1; abundance: few; d_gene: NA; v_gene: TRBV7-8
CDR3nt: TGCGCCAGCAGCAAGGGACAGGGAAAGCCCCAGCATTTT; CDR3aa: CASSKGQGKPQHF; j_gene: TRBJ1-5; abundance: once; d_gene: TRBD1; v_gene: TRBV10-2
CDR3nt: TGTGCCAGCAGCTCAGGGGGATACTACGAGCAGTACTTC; CDR3aa: CASSSGGYYEQYF; j_gene: TRBJ2-7; abundance: NA; d_gene: TRBD1; v_gene: TRBV7-9
CDR3nt: TGTGCCAGCAGCTGGGAGACTCTGCCCTACGAGCAGTACTTC; CDR3aa: CASSWETLPYEQYF; j_gene: TRBJ2-7; abundance: NA; d_gene: NA; v_gene: TRBV5-6
CDR3nt: TGTGCCAGCTTGGACAGGGGTCGTTACAATGAGCAGTTCTTC; CDR3aa: CASLDRGRYNEQFF; j_gene: TRBJ2-1; abundance: NA; d_gene: TRBD1; v_gene: TRBV5-4
CDR3nt: TGTGCCAGCAGTGCAACCCCGACAGATGTCGGCTACACCTTC; CDR3aa: CASSATPTDVGYTF; j_gene: TRBJ1-2; abundance: NA; d_gene: NA; v_gene: TRBV6-1
CDR3nt: TGTGCCTGGGGTCCACCAAACAGGGGAAACAACTATGGCTACACCTTC; CDR3aa: CAWGPPNRGNNYGYTF; j_gene: TRBJ1-2; abundance: NA; d_gene: TRBD1; v_gene: TRBV30
CDR3nt: TGTGCCAGTAGTCTAGCGGGGGGACCCTTCAATGAGCAGTTCTTC; CDR3aa: CASSLAGGPFNEQFF; j_gene: TRBJ2-1; abundance: NA; d_gene: TRBD2; v_gene: TRBV19
CDR3nt: TGTGCCAGCAGCGCCCAAGAGACCCAGTACTTC; CDR3aa: CASSAQETQYF; j_gene: TRBJ2-5; abundance: NA; d_gene: NA; v_gene: TRBV5-6
CDR3nt: TGCAGCGTCGGGACAGGGCTCAATCAGCCCCAGCATTTT; CDR3aa: CSVGTGLNQPQHF; j_gene: TRBJ1-5; abundance: few; d_gene: TRBD1; v_gene: TRBV29-1
CDR3nt: TGTGCCAGCAGCCATTGGACAGGGGATGGGGTTTACGAGCAGTACTTC; CDR3aa: CASSHWTGDGVYEQYF; j_gene: TRBJ2-7; abundance: NA; d_gene: TRBD1; v_gene: TRBV14
CDR3nt: TGTGCCAGCAGCCCCCTGGGGGGAACGCAGTATTTT; CDR3aa: CASSPLGGTQYF; j_gene: TRBJ2-3; abundance: once; d_gene: NA; v_gene: TRBV27
CDR3nt: TGCGCCAGCAGCCAAGATTATGCCTCGGAAGAGACCCAGTACTTC; CDR3aa: CASSQDYASEETQYF; j_gene: TRBJ2-5; abundance: NA; d_gene: NA; v_gene: TRBV4-3
CDR3nt: TGTGCCAGCAGGAGCGGGTGGGGAAACACCATATATTTT; CDR3aa: CASRSGWGNTIYF; j_gene: TRBJ1-3; abundance: NA; d_gene: NA; v_gene: TRBV28
CDR3nt: TGTGCCAGTAGTACCTCAGGGGGCGATTTCTATGGCTACACCTTC; CDR3aa: CASSTSGGDFYGYTF; j_gene: TRBJ1-2; abundance: once; d_gene: TRBD1; v_gene: TRBV19
CDR3nt: TGTGCCAGCAGCTTACAGGGGAACTATGGCTACACCTTC; CDR3aa: CASSLQGNYGYTF; j_gene: TRBJ1-2; abundance: NA; d_gene: NA; v_gene: TRBV7-9
CDR3nt: TGTGCCAGCAGCTTGGGACTAGCGGGGAGTAAAGAGACCCAGTACTTC; CDR3aa: CASSLGLAGSKETQYF; j_gene: TRBJ2-5; abundance: NA; d_gene: TRBD2; v_gene: TRBV5-6
CDR3nt: TGTGCCAGCAGCTTAGCCCCTCGGACTAGCGGCGCAGATACGCAGTATTTT; CDR3aa: CASSLAPRTSGADTQYF; j_gene: TRBJ2-3; abundance: NA; d_gene: TRBD2; v_gene: TRBV7-2
CDR3nt: TGTGCCAGCAGCCTGCAGACGGATCAGCCCCAGCATTTT; CDR3aa: CASSLQTDQPQHF; j_gene: TRBJ1-5; abundance: NA; d_gene: NA; v_gene: TRBV7-2
CDR3nt: TGTGCCAGCAGCTTCCAAAACGGTGAAGCTTTCTTT; CDR3aa: CASSFQNGEAFF; j_gene: TRBJ1-1; abundance: NA; d_gene: NA; v_gene: TRBV5-5
CDR3nt: TGTGCCAGCAGCCTACCCAGCTTGTCCTACAATGAGCAGTTCTTC; CDR3aa: CASSLPSLSYNEQFF; j_gene: TRBJ2-1; abundance: NA; d_gene: NA; v_gene: TRBV7-2
CDR3nt: TGTGCCAGCAGTTCAAAAGTAAATCAGCCCCAGCATTTT; CDR3aa: CASSSKVNQPQHF; j_gene: TRBJ1-5; abundance: NA; d_gene: NA; v_gene: TRBV27
CDR3nt: TGCGCCAGCAGCCAAGATACAGGTTTTCTTGGCTACACCTTC; CDR3aa: CASSQDTGFLGYTF; j_gene: TRBJ1-2; abundance: NA; d_gene: NA; v_gene: TRBV4-1
CDR3nt: TGCGCCAGCAGCTTGGCGGCAGGGCGATCTGGAAACACCATATATTTT; CDR3aa: CASSLAAGRSGNTIYF; j_gene: TRBJ1-3; abundance: NA; d_gene: NA; v_gene: TRBV5-1
CDR3nt: TGTGCCAGCAGTACGGACCGTTTCAGCCAGTACTTC; CDR3aa: CASSTDRFSQYF; j_gene: TRBJ2-5; abundance: NA; d_gene: NA; v_gene: TRBV6-5
CDR3nt: TGTGCCACCATGGGAGGACAGTATGGCTACACCTTC; CDR3aa: CATMGGQYGYTF; j_gene: TRBJ1-2; abundance: NA; d_gene: NA; v_gene: TRBV15
CDR3nt: TGCGCCAGCAGCCCTGGGACAGGGAGGACGGGAAACACCATATATTTT; CDR3aa: CASSPGTGRTGNTIYF; j_gene: TRBJ1-3; abundance: NA; d_gene: TRBD1; v_gene: TRBV4-1
CDR3nt: TGTGCCAGCGGCTCGTCTTGGGCGGGAAACACCATATATTTT; CDR3aa: CASGSSWAGNTIYF; j_gene: TRBJ1-3; abundance: once; d_gene: NA; v_gene: TRBV7-9
CDR3nt: TGCAGCGTTGTCCCCGCAGAGACCCAGTACTTC; CDR3aa: CSVVPAETQYF; j_gene: TRBJ2-5; abundance: NA; d_gene: NA; v_gene: TRBV29-1
CDR3nt: TGTGCCAGCAGTTCCGACAGCTACTATGGCTACACCTTC; CDR3aa: CASSSDSYYGYTF; j_gene: TRBJ1-2; abundance: NA; d_gene: NA; v_gene: TRBV7-9
CDR3nt: TGCGCCAGCAGCTCCGCCATCGGGCTAGCGGCCTACGAGCAGTACTTC; CDR3aa: CASSSAIGLAAYEQYF; j_gene: TRBJ2-7; abundance: NA; d_gene: TRBD2; v_gene: TRBV5-1
CDR3nt: TGTGCCTGGACCACAGGGTACACAGATACGCAGTATTTT; CDR3aa: CAWTTGYTDTQYF; j_gene: TRBJ2-3; abundance: NA; d_gene: NA; v_gene: TRBV30
CDR3nt: TGTGCCAGCACGGTGGATTCGAACACCGGGGAGCTGTTTTTT; CDR3aa: CASTVDSNTGELFF; j_gene: TRBJ2-2; abundance: NA; d_gene: NA; v_gene: TRBV6-1
CDR3nt: TGTGCCAGCACGCTGGGTAATCAGCCCCAGCATTTT; CDR3aa: CASTLGNQPQHF; j_gene: TRBJ1-5; abundance: NA; d_gene: NA; v_gene: TRBV7-9
CDR3nt: TGTGCCAGCAGCTTGGCGGCGGAGGGGATGGGCAATCAGCCCCAGCATTTT; CDR3aa: CASSLAAEGMGNQPQHF; j_gene: TRBJ1-5; abundance: NA; d_gene: NA; v_gene: TRBV5-6
CDR3nt: TGCGCCAGCAGCCAAGTGAAAACTAGCGGTTCCTACGAGCAGTACTTC; CDR3aa: CASSQVKTSGSYEQYF; j_gene: TRBJ2-7; abundance: NA; d_gene: TRBD2; v_gene: TRBV4-3
CDR3nt: TGTGCCAGCAGTCTAGGGGAACCCTACGAGCAGTACTTC; CDR3aa: CASSLGEPYEQYF; j_gene: TRBJ2-7; abundance: NA; d_gene: NA; v_gene: TRBV7-6
CDR3nt: TGCGCCAGCAGCGCCGGGACCGGGACGCCTTTGGACACCATATATTTT; CDR3aa: CASSAGTGTPLDTIYF; j_gene: TRBJ1-3; abundance: NA; d_gene: NA; v_gene: TRBV5-1
CDR3nt: TGTGCCAGCAGTGAAGGGACAGGAGGGGCCAATGAGCAGTTCTTC; CDR3aa: CASSEGTGGANEQFF; j_gene: TRBJ2-1; abundance: NA; d_gene: TRBD1; v_gene: TRBV6-4
CDR3nt: TGCAGCGGCCGTGGGCGGGGGACAGATACGCAGTATTTT; CDR3aa: CSGRGRGTDTQYF; j_gene: TRBJ2-3; abundance: NA; d_gene: TRBD2; v_gene: TRBV29-1
CDR3nt: TGCAGCGTTGGGACAGGGGGGGGCACCGGGGAGCTGTTTTTT; CDR3aa: CSVGTGGGTGELFF; j_gene: TRBJ2-2; abundance: NA; d_gene: TRBD1; v_gene: TRBV29-1
CDR3nt: TGTGCCAGCAGCTTGGCCAAGGGCTCCTACGAGCAGTACTTC; CDR3aa: CASSLAKGSYEQYF; j_gene: TRBJ2-7; abundance: NA; d_gene: NA; v_gene: TRBV5-4
CDR3nt: TGTGCCAGCTCCAACGGCGGGACGGGCACTGAAGCTTTCTTT; CDR3aa: CASSNGGTGTEAFF; j_gene: TRBJ1-1; abundance: NA; d_gene: NA; v_gene: TRBV27
CDR3nt: TGTGCCAGTAGCCCCAGGGTCGATGAGAGAGGGGCCAACGTCCTGACTTTC; CDR3aa: CASSPRVDERGANVLTF; j_gene: TRBJ2-6; abundance: NA; d_gene: NA; v_gene: TRBV19
CDR3nt: TGTGCCAGCAGCTTAATCAGGGCAAATGGCTACACCTTC; CDR3aa: CASSLIRANGYTF; j_gene: TRBJ1-2; abundance: NA; d_gene: NA; v_gene: TRBV7-2
CDR3nt: TGTGCCAGCAGTAAAGCCCGACAGGGTCGAGAGACCCAGTACTTC; CDR3aa: CASSKARQGRETQYF; j_gene: TRBJ2-5; abundance: NA; d_gene: TRBD1; v_gene: TRBV28
CDR3nt: TGTGCCAGCAGTTGGACCGAGGACAGCTACTCTGGAAACACCATATATTTT; CDR3aa: CASSWTEDSYSGNTIYF; j_gene: TRBJ1-3; abundance: NA; d_gene: NA; v_gene: TRBV2
CDR3nt: TGCGCCAGCAGCCAAGTCGTCGGCGGGAAGGGGGGAGATACGCAGTATTTT; CDR3aa: CASSQVVGGKGGDTQYF; j_gene: TRBJ2-3; abundance: NA; d_gene: NA; v_gene: TRBV4-3
CDR3nt: TGTGCCAGCAGCTTGGAGGGGAATTCCTACGAGCAGTACTTC; CDR3aa: CASSLEGNSYEQYF; j_gene: TRBJ2-7; abundance: NA; d_gene: NA; v_gene: TRBV5-6
CDR3nt: TGTGCCAGTAGTACGCAGGTTGGAAACTACGAGCAGTACTTC; CDR3aa: CASSTQVGNYEQYF; j_gene: TRBJ2-7; abundance: NA; d_gene: NA; v_gene: TRBV19
CDR3nt: TGTGCCAGCACCTTAACAGGGGGGTCGAACACTGAAGCTTTCTTT; CDR3aa: CASTLTGGSNTEAFF; j_gene: TRBJ1-1; abundance: NA; d_gene: TRBD1; v_gene: TRBV6-5
CDR3nt: TGTGCCAGCAGTATACCAAGCACGAACACTGAAGCTTTCTTT; CDR3aa: CASSIPSTNTEAFF; j_gene: TRBJ1-1; abundance: NA; d_gene: NA; v_gene: TRBV28
CDR3nt: TGTGCCAGCAGCTTAACGAGGACAGGGGCGACCAATGAGCAGTTCTTC; CDR3aa: CASSLTRTGATNEQFF; j_gene: TRBJ2-1; abundance: once; d_gene: TRBD1; v_gene: TRBV7-3
CDR3nt: TGTGCCTGGACCCAGCCCAATACCTACGAGCAGTACTTC; CDR3aa: CAWTQPNTYEQYF; j_gene: TRBJ2-7; abundance: NA; d_gene: NA; v_gene: TRBV30
CDR3nt: TGCAGCGTAGCGACAGGGGGATCTTGGACCCAGTACTTC; CDR3aa: CSVATGGSWTQYF; j_gene: TRBJ2-5; abundance: NA; d_gene: TRBD1; v_gene: TRBV29-1
CDR3nt: TGTGCCAGCAGTGAACCCGGACAGGGGAAGCAGTTCTTC; CDR3aa: CASSEPGQGKQFF; j_gene: TRBJ2-1; abundance: NA; d_gene: TRBD1; v_gene: TRBV25-1
CDR3nt: TGTGCCTGGAAACGAGCGGGGGGCCTCGATGAGCAGTTCTTC; CDR3aa: CAWKRAGGLDEQFF; j_gene: TRBJ2-1; abundance: NA; d_gene: TRBD2; v_gene: TRBV30
CDR3nt: TGCGCCAGCAGCCAAGGTTCGGTGACAGGGGGCTTCCCCTACTATGGCTACACCTTC; CDR3aa: CASSQGSVTGGFPYYGYTF; j_gene: TRBJ1-2; abundance: NA; d_gene: TRBD1; v_gene: TRBV4-1